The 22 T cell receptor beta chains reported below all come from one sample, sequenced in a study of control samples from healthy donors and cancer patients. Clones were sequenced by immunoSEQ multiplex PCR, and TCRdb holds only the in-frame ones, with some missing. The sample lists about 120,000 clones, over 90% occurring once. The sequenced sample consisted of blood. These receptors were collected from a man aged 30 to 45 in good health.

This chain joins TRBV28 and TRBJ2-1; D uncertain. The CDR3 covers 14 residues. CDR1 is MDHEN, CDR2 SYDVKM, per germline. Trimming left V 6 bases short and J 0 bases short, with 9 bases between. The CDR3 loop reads CASSPLGSYNEQFF. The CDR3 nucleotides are TGTGCCAGCAGCCCCCTAGGCTCCTACAATGAGCAGTTCTTC.

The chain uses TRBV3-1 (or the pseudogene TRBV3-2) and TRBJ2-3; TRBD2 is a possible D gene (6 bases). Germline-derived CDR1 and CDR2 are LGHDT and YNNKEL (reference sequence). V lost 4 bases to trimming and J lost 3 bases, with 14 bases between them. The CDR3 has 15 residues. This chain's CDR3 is CASSLSGTATDTQYF. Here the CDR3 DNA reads TGTGCCAGCAGCCTAAGTGGGACTGCAACAGATACGCAGTATTTT.

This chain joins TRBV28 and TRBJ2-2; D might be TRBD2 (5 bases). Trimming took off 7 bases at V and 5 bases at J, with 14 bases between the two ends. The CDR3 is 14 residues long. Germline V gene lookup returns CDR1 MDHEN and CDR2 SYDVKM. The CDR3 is CASTGGPATGELFF. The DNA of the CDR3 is TGTGCCAGCACCGGCGGGCCCGCTACCGGGGAGCTGTTTTTT.

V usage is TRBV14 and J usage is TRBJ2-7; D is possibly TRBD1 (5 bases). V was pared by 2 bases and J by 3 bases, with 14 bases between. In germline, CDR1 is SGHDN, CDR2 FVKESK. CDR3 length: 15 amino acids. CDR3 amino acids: CASSQPLTAHYEQYV. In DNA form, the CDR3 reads TGTGCCAGCAGCCAACCACTGACAGCCCACTACGAGCAGTACGTC.

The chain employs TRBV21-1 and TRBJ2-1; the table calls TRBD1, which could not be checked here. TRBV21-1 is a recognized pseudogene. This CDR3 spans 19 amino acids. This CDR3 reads CASSPLLGGESLEDNEQFF. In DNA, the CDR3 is TGTGCCAGCAGCCCCTTGTTAGGGGGCGAAAGCCTGGAGGACAATGAGCAGTTCTTC.

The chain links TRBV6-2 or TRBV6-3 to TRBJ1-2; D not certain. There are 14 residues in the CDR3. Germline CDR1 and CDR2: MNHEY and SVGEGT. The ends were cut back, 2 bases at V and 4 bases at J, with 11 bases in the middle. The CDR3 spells CASSYAYVTYGYTF. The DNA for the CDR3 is TGTGCCAGCAGTTACGCCTATGTTACCTATGGCTACACCTTC.

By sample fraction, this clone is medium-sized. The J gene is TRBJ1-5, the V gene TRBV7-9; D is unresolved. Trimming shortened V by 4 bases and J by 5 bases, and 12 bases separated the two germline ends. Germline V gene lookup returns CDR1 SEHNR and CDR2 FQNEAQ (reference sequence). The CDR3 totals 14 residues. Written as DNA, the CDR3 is TGTGCCAGCAGCTCCGAGGGCACAGATCAGCCCCAGCATTTT. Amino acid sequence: CASSSEGTDQPQHF.

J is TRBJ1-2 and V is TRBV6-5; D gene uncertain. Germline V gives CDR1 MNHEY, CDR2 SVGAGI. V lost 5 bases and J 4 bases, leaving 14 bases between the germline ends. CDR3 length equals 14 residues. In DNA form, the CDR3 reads TGTGCCAGCAGTCCTCCCGGCGGGGTCTATGGCTACACCTTC. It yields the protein CASSPPGGVYGYTF.

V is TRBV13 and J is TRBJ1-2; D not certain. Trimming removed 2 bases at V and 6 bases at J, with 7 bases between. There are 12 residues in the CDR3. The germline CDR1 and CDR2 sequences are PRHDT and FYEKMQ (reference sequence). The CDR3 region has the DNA TGTGCCAGCAGCTTACCACGGGATGGCTACACCTTC. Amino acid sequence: CASSLPRDGYTF.

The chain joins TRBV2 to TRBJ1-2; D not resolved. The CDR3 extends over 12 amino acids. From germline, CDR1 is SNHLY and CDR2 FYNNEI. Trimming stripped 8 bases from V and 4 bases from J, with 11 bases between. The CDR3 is CASLEGLYGYTF. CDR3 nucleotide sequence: TGTGCCAGCCTTGAAGGGCTCTATGGCTACACCTTC.

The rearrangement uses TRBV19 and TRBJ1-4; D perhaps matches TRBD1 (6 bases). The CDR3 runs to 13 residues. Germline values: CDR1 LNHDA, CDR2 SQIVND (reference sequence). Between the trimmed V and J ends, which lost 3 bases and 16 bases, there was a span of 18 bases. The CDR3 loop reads CASSILGGRDPFF. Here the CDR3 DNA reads TGTGCCAGTAGTATTCTTGGGGGCAGGGATCCGTTTTTT.

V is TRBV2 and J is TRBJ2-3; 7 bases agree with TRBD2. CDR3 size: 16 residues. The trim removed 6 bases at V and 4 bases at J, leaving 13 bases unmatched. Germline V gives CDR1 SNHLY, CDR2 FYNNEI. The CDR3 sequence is CASSLPSWGGADTQYF. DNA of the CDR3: TGTGCCAGCAGCCTCCCTTCATGGGGGGGTGCAGATACGCAGTATTTT.

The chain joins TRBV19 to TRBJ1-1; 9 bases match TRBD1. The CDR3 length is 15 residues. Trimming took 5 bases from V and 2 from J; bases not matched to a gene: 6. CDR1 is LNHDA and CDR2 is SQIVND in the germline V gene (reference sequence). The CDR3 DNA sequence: TGTGCCAGTAGTTTCCAGGGACAGGGAAACACTGAAGCTTTCTTT. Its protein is CASSFQGQGNTEAFF.

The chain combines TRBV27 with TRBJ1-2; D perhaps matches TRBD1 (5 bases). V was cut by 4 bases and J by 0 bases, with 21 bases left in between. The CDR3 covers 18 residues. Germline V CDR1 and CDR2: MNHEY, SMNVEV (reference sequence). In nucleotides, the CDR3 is TGTGCCAGCAGTTCCTTAAATTGGGGACGGGAAGCTAACTATGGCTACACCTTC. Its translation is CASSSLNWGREANYGYTF.

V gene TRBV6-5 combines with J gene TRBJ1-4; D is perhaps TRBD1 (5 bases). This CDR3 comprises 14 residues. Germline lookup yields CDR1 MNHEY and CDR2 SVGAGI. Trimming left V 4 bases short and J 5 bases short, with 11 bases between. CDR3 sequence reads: CASSSDWGNEKLFF. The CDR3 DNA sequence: TGTGCCAGCAGTTCGGACTGGGGGAATGAAAAACTGTTTTTT.

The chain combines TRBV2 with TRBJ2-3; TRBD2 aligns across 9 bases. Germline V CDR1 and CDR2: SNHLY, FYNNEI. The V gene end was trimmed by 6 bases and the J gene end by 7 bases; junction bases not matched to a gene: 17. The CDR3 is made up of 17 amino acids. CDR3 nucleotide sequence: TGTGCCAGCAGCCCGCCTTGGATAGCGGGGGTGAGGAATACGCAGTATTTT. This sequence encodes CASSPPWIAGVRNTQYF.

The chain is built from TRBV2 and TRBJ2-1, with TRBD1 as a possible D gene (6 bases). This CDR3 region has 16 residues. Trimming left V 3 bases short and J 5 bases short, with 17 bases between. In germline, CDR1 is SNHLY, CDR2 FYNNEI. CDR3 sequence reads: CASSDRVGRTDNEQFF. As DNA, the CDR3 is TGTGCCAGCAGTGACCGGGTCGGGCGGACAGACAATGAGCAGTTCTTC.

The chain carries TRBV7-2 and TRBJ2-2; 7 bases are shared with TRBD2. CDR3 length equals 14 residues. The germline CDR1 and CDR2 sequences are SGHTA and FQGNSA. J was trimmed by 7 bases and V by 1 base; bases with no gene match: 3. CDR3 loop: CASSLGGGVGELFF. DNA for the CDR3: TGTGCCAGCAGCTTAGGTGGGGGGGTCGGGGAGCTGTTTTTT.

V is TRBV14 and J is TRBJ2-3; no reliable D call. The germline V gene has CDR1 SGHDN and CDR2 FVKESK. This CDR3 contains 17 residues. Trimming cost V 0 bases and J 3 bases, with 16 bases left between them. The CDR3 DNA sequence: TGTGCCAGCAGCCAAGACGGTGTGATGAAAATTACAGATACGCAGTATTTT. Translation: CASSQDGVMKITDTQYF.

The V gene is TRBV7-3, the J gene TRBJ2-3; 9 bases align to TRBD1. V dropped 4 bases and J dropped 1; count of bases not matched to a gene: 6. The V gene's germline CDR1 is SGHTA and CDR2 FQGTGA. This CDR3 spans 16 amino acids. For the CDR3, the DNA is TGTGCCAGCAGCTCAAGACAGGGGGTCGGCACAGATACGCAGTATTTT. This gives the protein CASSSRQGVGTDTQYF. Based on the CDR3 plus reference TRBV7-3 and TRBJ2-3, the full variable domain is GAGVSQTPSNKVTEKGKYVELRCDPISGHTALYWYRQSLGQGPEFLIYFQGTGAADDSGLPNDRFFAVRPEGSVSTLKIQRTERGDSAVYLCASSSRQGVGTDTQYFGPGTRLTVL.

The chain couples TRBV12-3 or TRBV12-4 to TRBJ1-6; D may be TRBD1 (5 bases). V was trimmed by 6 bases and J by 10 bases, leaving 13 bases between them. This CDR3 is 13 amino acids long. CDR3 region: CASSTIRGSPLHF. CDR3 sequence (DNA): TGTGCCAGCAGCACAATTCGGGGGTCACCCCTCCACTTT.

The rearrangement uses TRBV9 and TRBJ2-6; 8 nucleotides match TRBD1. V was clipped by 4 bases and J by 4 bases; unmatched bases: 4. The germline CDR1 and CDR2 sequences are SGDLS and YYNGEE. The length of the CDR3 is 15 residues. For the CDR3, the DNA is TGTGCCAGCAGCACGACAGGGGCGGGGGCCAACGTCCTGACTTTC. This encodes CASSTTGAGANVLTF.